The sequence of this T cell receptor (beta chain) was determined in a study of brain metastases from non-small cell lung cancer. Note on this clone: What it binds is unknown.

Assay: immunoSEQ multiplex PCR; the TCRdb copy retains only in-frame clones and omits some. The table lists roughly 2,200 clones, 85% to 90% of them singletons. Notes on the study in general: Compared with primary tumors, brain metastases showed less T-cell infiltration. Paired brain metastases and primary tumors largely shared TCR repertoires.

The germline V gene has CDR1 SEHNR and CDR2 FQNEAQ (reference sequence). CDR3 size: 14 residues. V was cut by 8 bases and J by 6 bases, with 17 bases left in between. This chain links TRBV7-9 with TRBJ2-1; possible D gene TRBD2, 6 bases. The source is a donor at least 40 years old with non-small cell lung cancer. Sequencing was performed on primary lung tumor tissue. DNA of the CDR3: TGTGCCAGCCGCCCCCCCGGGAGAAGCAATGAGCAGTTCTTC. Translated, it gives CASRPPGRSNEQFF. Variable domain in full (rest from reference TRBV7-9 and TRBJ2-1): DTGVSQNPRHKITKRGQNVTFRCDPISEHNRLYWYRQTLGQGPEFLTYFQNEAQLEKSRLLSDRFSAERPKGSFSTLEIQRTEQGDSAMYLCASRPPGRSNEQFFGPGTRLTVL.